These 8 T cell receptor beta chains were all obtained from the same sample, sequenced in a study of glioma-infiltrating T cells after dendritic cell vaccination. The method was immunoSEQ multiplex PCR; TCRdb's version includes in-frame clones alone and lacks a portion of them. The sample lists roughly 100,000 clones; nearly 90% were seen once. The time point: after dendritic cell vaccination, including at tumor progression/relapse. Here the sequenced sample was blood, taken after dendritic cell vaccination. These receptors all come from a human donor with glioblastoma.

In this sample, this clone turned up once. The rearrangement joins TRBV9 to TRBJ2-1, with no clear D. Germline lookup yields CDR1 SGDLS and CDR2 YYNGEE. V lost 0 bases, J lost 6 bases, and 10 bases lay in between. The CDR3 consists of 14 residues. CDR3 amino acids: CASSVEGSGNEQFF. CDR3 nucleotide sequence: TGTGCCAGCAGCGTAGAAGGATCGGGCAATGAGCAGTTCTTC.

The chain carries TRBV7-2 and TRBJ1-5; D gene ambiguous. Trimming left V 1 base short and J 6 bases short, with 10 bases between. Germline-derived CDR1 and CDR2 are SGHTA and FQGNSA. This CDR3 contains 14 residues. The CDR3 protein is CASSLDPGGQPQHF. In nucleotides, the CDR3 is TGTGCCAGCAGCTTAGACCCCGGCGGTCAGCCCCAGCATTTT.

In its sample, this clone was seen once. V is TRBV6-5 and J is TRBJ2-1, with a possible D match to TRBD2 (5 bases). CDR3 length equals 12 residues. V lost 7 bases and J lost 5, with 9 bases in between. Germline V lookup: CDR1 MNHEY, CDR2 SVGAGI. The CDR3 protein is CASNRGNNEQFF. As DNA, the CDR3 is TGTGCCAGCAATCGGGGAAACAATGAGCAGTTCTTC.

This sequence joins TRBV6-6 and TRBJ2-1; 9 positions agree with TRBD1. After removal of 6 bases from V and 8 bases from J, the junction contained 14 bases not matched to a gene. The CDR3 loop spans 16 amino acids. Germline V gene sequence: CDR1 MNHNY, CDR2 SVGAGI (reference sequence). The CDR3 reads CASREKGTGSYDEQFF. In DNA, the CDR3 is TGTGCCAGCAGAGAAAAGGGGACAGGGTCGTACGATGAGCAGTTCTTC.

This sequence joins TRBV19 and TRBJ1-2; D remains ambiguous. CDR3 length: 13 amino acids. Germline V gene sequence: CDR1 LNHDA, CDR2 SQIVND (reference sequence). V was clipped by 9 bases and J by 0 bases, with 11 bases between them. The CDR3 region is CASTAEANYGYTF. The CDR3 DNA sequence: TGTGCCAGCACAGCGGAGGCTAACTATGGCTACACCTTC.

This clone came up many times. The chain links TRBV27 to TRBJ1-1; D perhaps matches TRBD1 (6 bases). The CDR3 extends over 13 amino acids. CDR1 is MNHEY, CDR2 SMNVEV, per germline (reference sequence). V gave up 6 bases and J gave up 5 bases, with 13 bases separating them. The CDR3 here is CASRISRGTEAFF. DNA for the CDR3: TGTGCCAGCAGAATTAGTAGGGGGACTGAAGCTTTCTTT.

The chain is built from TRBV11-3 and TRBJ2-7; D may be TRBD2 (6 bases). Germline loops: CDR1 SGHNT, CDR2 YENEEA. Trimming removed 5 bases from V and 3 bases from J, with 20 bases in between. The CDR3 extends over 16 amino acids. The CDR3 DNA reads TGTGCCAGCAGCCCGGCGGGGACCCCGAGATTCTACGAGCAGTACTTC. Translated: CASSPAGTPRFYEQYF.

This sequence joins TRBV6-4 and TRBJ2-3; the match to TRBD2 covers 8 bases. This CDR3 comprises 15 residues. J lost 1 base, V lost 6 bases, and 6 bases had no gene match. CDR1 and CDR2 from the germline V gene are MRHNA and SNTAGT. The CDR3 sequence: CASSGGAGGTDTQYF. CDR3 coding DNA: TGTGCCAGCAGCGGCGGAGCGGGAGGCACAGATACGCAGTATTTT.